This TCR beta chain is drawn from a study of T-cell memory formation after mild COVID-19. General study points: SARS-CoV-2 specificity was not confirmed for second-wave clones peaking on day 37. The study found contracting CD4+ clones mainly in CM and EM and contracting CD8+ clones in EMRA.

V was pared by 5 bases and J by 5 bases, with 9 bases between. Germline V lookup: CDR1 SGHVS, CDR2 FNYEAQ. The CDR3 has 12 amino acids. Concerning this clonotype: Its antigen is as yet unknown.

UMIs and sample barcodes were carried by the TCR alpha and TCR beta cDNA libraries that 5'RACE produced using constant-segment primers. TCRdb reanalysed the 5' RACE reads using MiXCR and keeps one entry per CDR3 protein. The sample shows 140,000 or so distinct CDR3 sequences, over 6% of them seen only once. This TCR was sampled from an adult woman who had mild COVID-19 (a few samples of this study predate the infection). Cell type and time point are not known. The chain joins TRBV7-6 to TRBJ2-5, with D perhaps matching TRBD1 (5 bases). Sequenced input: PBMCs or a T cell subset sorted from them (not recorded which). This chain's CDR3 is CASSQGPETQYF. The CDR3, as DNA: TGTGCCAGCAGCCAGGGCCCGGAGACCCAGTACTTC.